The clone carrying this T cell receptor beta chain has more than one count but fewer than ten. The antigen is not known. These data come from a study of identical twins. Broader study findings: Out-of-frame beta sequences exhibited a weaker degree of excess twin sharing.

The germline gives CDR1 KGHDR, CDR2 SFDVKD. V lost 2 bases to trimming and J lost 11 bases, with 13 bases between them. The CDR3 is made up of 13 amino acids. TCRdb re-derived calls from the 5' RACE reads in MiXCR, one entry per CDR3 protein. The data show 700,000 to 950,000 distinct CDR3 sequences, with roughly an eighth seen just once and about 1.6% held by the top ten. This same sample was also part of a study on yellow fever vaccine responses in identical twins.

The chain combines TRBV24-1 with TRBJ2-3; tentatively, D is TRBD1 (6 bases). Material for sequencing was PBMCs. This receptor was taken from a woman between 18 and 30 years old in good health. CDR3: CATSDWTVTRQYF. CDR3 nucleotides: TGTGCCACCAGTGATTGGACAGTTACAAGGCAGTATTTT.